This T cell receptor beta chain derives from a study of blood T cell repertoires in COVID-19. As for the study in general: COVID-19 samples collected from the United States, Italy and Spain covered acute and convalescent phases. Nucleic acid was either cDNA or gDNA, and it came from T cells, B-cell-depleted T cells, or PBMCs.

Authors' analysis steps: Reference gene primers were amplified, and this amplification served to estimate nucleated cell counts. Using immunoSEQ multiplex PCR, the repertoire was profiled, and TCRdb retains in-frame clones only, with some absent. From that table come the V and J calls and clone size; the DNA was used to work out D and trimming. Found here are about 120,000 clones, over 75% of them singletons; the top ten hold 4.5%. The CDR3 covers 17 residues. V lost 7 bases and J lost 3; bases outside the gene matches: 14. Germline V CDR1 and CDR2: LNHDA, SQIVND (reference sequence). V usage is TRBV19 and J usage is TRBJ2-5; 10 bases fit TRBD1. The sequence derives from a woman in her seventies with acute or convalescent COVID-19. Sequenced: peripheral blood. As DNA, the CDR3 is TGTGCCAGTATAGGGGACAGGGGATCTAATAAAAAAGAGACCCAGTACTTC. Residues: CASIGDRGSNKKETQYF.